These 21 T cell receptor beta chains share one sample of origin, sequenced in a study of cytotoxic CD8 clonotypes in ibrutinib-treated CLL. Produced via immunoSEQ multiplex PCR; TCRdb's table is partial and in-frame only. The data show approximately 330,000 clones, around four fifths seen once. The sample consisted of PBMCs, taken before ibrutinib treatment. These receptors were taken from a human donor with chronic lymphocytic leukemia.

J is TRBJ2-5 and V is TRBV30; tentative D call: TRBD2 (6 bases). Germline V gene lookup returns CDR1 GTSNPN and CDR2 SVGIG (reference sequence). The CDR3 sequence is 13 residues long. V dropped 4 bases and J dropped 3 bases, with 12 bases sitting between them. CDR3 in amino acids: CAWMGGSEETQYF. The DNA for the CDR3 is TGTGCCTGGATGGGGGGTAGCGAAGAGACCCAGTACTTC.

The chain has TRBV6-6 and TRBJ2-7; D is ambiguous. CDR1 MNHNY and CDR2 SVGAGI come from the germline V gene (reference sequence). V was clipped by 6 bases and J by 1 base, with 4 bases between them. The length of the CDR3 is 11 residues. The chain's CDR3 is CASSTSYEQYF. CDR3 in DNA: TGTGCCAGCAGCACTTCCTACGAGCAGTACTTC.

As DNA, the CDR3 is TGTGCCAGCAGTCTCTTAGCGGGCTATTCAGATACGCAGTATTTT. It specifies CASSLLAGYSDTQYF. The V and J genes are TRBV28 and TRBJ2-3; 7 nucleotides match TRBD2. The CDR3 consists of 15 residues. The J segment lost 4 bases and the V segment lost 5 bases, leaving 9 bases of the junction unmatched. CDR1 MDHEN and CDR2 SYDVKM come from the germline V gene.

The V and J genes are TRBV6-1 and TRBJ2-7, with D hard to call. Germline loops: CDR1 MNHNS, CDR2 SASEGT. V lost 7 bases to trimming and J lost 6 bases, with 13 bases between them. The CDR3 has 12 residues. The CDR3 bases are TGTGCCAGCAAGACCGCAACGAGCGAGCAGTACTTC. It specifies CASKTATSEQYF.

Only a few counts were recorded for this clone. The chain combines TRBV2 with TRBJ1-1, with a possible D match to TRBD1 (5 bases). V lost 8 bases, J lost 5 bases, and 18 bases lay in between. Germline loops: CDR1 SNHLY, CDR2 FYNNEI. This CDR3 has 14 amino acids. The CDR3: CASGLFQGGTEAFF. The CDR3 DNA reads TGTGCCAGCGGGCTCTTTCAGGGAGGGACTGAAGCTTTCTTT.

This clone is a singleton in its sample. The chain couples TRBV11-2 to TRBJ1-3; unclear D gene. Germline V gene data show CDR1 as SGHAT and CDR2 as FQNNGV. Trimming left V 6 bases short and J 0 bases short, with 15 bases between. The CDR3 contains 16 residues. The CDR3 bases are TGTGCCAGCAGGCGTCTAGTTCTAGACTCTGGAAACACCATATATTTT. It translates to CASRRLVLDSGNTIYF.

The chain links TRBV2 to TRBJ2-2; 13 positions match TRBD2. This CDR3 has 17 amino acids. Germline CDR1 reads SNHLY; CDR2 reads FYNNEI. V trimming: 6 bases; J trimming: 3 bases; junction bases outside the gene matches: 7. The CDR3 here is CASRKTSGRADTGELFF. The CDR3 DNA follows: TGTGCCAGCAGAAAAACTAGCGGGAGGGCCGACACCGGGGAGCTGTTTTTT.

The chain links TRBV7-2 to TRBJ2-1; the D gene is possibly TRBD1 (7 bases). Deletions cut 0 bases from V and 1 base from J, with 10 bases between. The germline V gene has CDR1 SGHTA and CDR2 FQGNSA. The CDR3 is 16 residues long. DNA of the CDR3: TGTGCCAGCAGCTTAGCTCCAGGGGGGTCCTACAATGAGCAGTTCTTC. It is translated as CASSLAPGGSYNEQFF.

The CDR3 coding sequence is TGTGCCAGCAGCTTAGCGACAGGGCTGAATGAAAAACTGTTTTTT. It is translated as CASSLATGLNEKLFF. This chain joins TRBV7-2 and TRBJ1-4; 7 nucleotides agree with TRBD1. Germline loops: CDR1 SGHTA, CDR2 FQGNSA. The CDR3 runs 15 residues. With V trimmed by 0 bases and J by 5 bases, 3 bases remained unmatched.

In DNA form, the CDR3 reads TGTGCCAGCAGCCCTCCATGGACCTCAACTAATGAAAAACTGTTTTTT. This sequence encodes CASSPPWTSTNEKLFF. The V gene is TRBV7-8, the J gene TRBJ1-4; D not resolved. Per germline, CDR1 SGHVS and CDR2 FQNEAQ. This CDR3 is 16 amino acids long. Trimming took off 5 bases at V and 0 bases at J, with 13 bases between the two ends.

V gene TRBV19 combines with J gene TRBJ1-4, with D possibly TRBD1 on 5 matching bases. CDR3 size: 12 residues. V was cut by 6 bases and J by 4 bases, with 6 bases left in between. Germline V gene sequence: CDR1 LNHDA, CDR2 SQIVND (reference sequence). The CDR3 here is CASRGDNEKLFF. The DNA of the CDR3 is TGTGCCAGTAGGGGGGATAATGAAAAACTGTTTTTT.

This chain links TRBV18 with TRBJ1-3, with D uncertain. The CDR3 runs 18 residues. The ends were cut back, 2 bases at V and 3 bases at J, with 20 bases in the middle. The germline CDR1 and CDR2 sequences are KGHSH and LQKENI. CDR3 DNA sequence: TGTGCCAGCTCACCATTACTTTGGGATGCGGGCGGTGGAAACACCATATATTTT. Translation gives CASSPLLWDAGGGNTIYF. The full variable domain, rest sourced from reference TRBV18 and TRBJ1-3, is NAGVMQNPRHLVRRRGQEARLRCSPMKGHSHVYWYRQLPEEGLKFMVYLQKENIIDESGMPKERFSAEFPKEGPSILRIQQVVRGDSAAYFCASSPLLWDAGGGNTIYFGEGSWLTVV.

Worth noting for this clone: Other DNA sequences in this sample translate to the same CDR3. This chain joins TRBV5-1 and TRBJ2-1; D uncertain. This CDR3 is 14 amino acids long. The V gene's germline CDR1 is SGHRS and CDR2 YFSETQ. Trimming cost V 0 bases and J 1 base, with 5 bases left between them. The CDR3 DNA sequence: TGCGCCAGCAGCTTGGACGGGTCCTACAATGAGCAGTTCTTC. Its translation: CASSLDGSYNEQFF. Complete variable domain (other parts from reference TRBV5-1 and TRBJ2-1): KAGVTQTPRYLIKTRGQQVTLSCSPISGHRSVSWYQQTPGQGLQFLFEYFSETQRNKGNFPGRFSGRQFSNSRSEMNVSTLELGDSALYLCASSLDGSYNEQFFGPGTRLTVL.

The V and J genes are TRBV6-6 and TRBJ2-7; 8 nucleotides agree with TRBD1. CDR3 size: 15 residues. V trimming: 4 bases; J trimming: 2 bases; junction bases outside the gene matches: 7. The germline V gene has CDR1 MNHNY and CDR2 SVGAGI (reference sequence). CDR3 loop: CASSSQTGEPYEQYF. The CDR3 DNA reads TGTGCCAGCAGTTCCCAGACAGGGGAGCCCTACGAGCAGTACTTC.

Worth noting for this clone: At one boundary the junction diverges from the germline segment, which might be a read error. J is TRBJ2-4 and V is TRBV4-1; no definite D call. CDR3 length equals 14 residues. The V gene's germline CDR1 is MGHRA and CDR2 YSYEKL. The CDR3 reads CASSPADLENIQHF. In nucleotides, the CDR3 is TGCGCCAGCAGCCCGGCAGATTTGGAAAACATTCAGCACTTC.

This clone was found a few times. This sequence joins TRBV5-4 and TRBJ2-1; D assignment may be TRBD1 or TRBD2 (5 bases each). Looked up from germline, CDR1 is SGHNT and CDR2 is YYREEE (reference sequence). This CDR3 spans 14 amino acids. Trimming pared 4 bases from V and 7 bases from J, leaving 15 bases between. CDR3 sequence reads: CASSPGTDFNEQFF. The CDR3 nucleotides are TGTGCCAGCAGCCCCGGGACGGATTTTAATGAGCAGTTCTTC.

The chain has TRBV7-2 and TRBJ2-1; 8 bases are a match to TRBD2. This CDR3 region has 14 residues. V dropped 5 bases and J dropped 3; count of bases not matched to a gene: 3. Germline-derived CDR1 and CDR2 are SGHTA and FQGNSA. CDR3 sequence: CASSLGLVYNEQFF. CDR3 coding DNA: TGTGCCAGCAGCCTGGGACTAGTCTACAATGAGCAGTTCTTC.

This clone was recorded once. This sequence joins TRBV7-8 and TRBJ1-1; D call uncertain. The V end lost 0 bases, the J end lost 5 bases, and 7 bases lay between the germline ends. CDR1 is SGHVS and CDR2 is FQNEAQ in the germline V gene. The CDR3 length is 13 residues. CDR3 DNA sequence: TGTGCCAGCAGCTTAGCTGCCGTTACTGAAGCTTTCTTT. Its protein is CASSLAAVTEAFF. Drawing the rest from reference TRBV7-8 and TRBJ1-1, the complete variable domain is GAGVSQSPRYKVAKRGQDVALRCDPISGHVSLFWYQQALGQGPEFLTYFQNEAQLDKSGLPSDRFFAERPEGSVSTLKIQRTQQEDSAVYLCASSLAAVTEAFFGQGTRLTVV.

In this sample, this clone turned up a few times. V usage is TRBV6-1 and J usage is TRBJ2-7; D unresolved. Looked up from germline, CDR1 is MNHNS and CDR2 is SASEGT. The CDR3 is made up of 10 amino acids. Trimming removed 6 bases from V and 4 bases from J, with 4 bases in between. The CDR3 nucleotides read TGTGCCAGCAGCACATACGAGCAGTACTTC. Protein: CASSTYEQYF.

The chain uses TRBV4-3 and TRBJ2-7; D gene unclear. The CDR3 covers 15 residues. The germline V gene encodes CDR1 LGHNA and CDR2 YSLEER. Trimming took 0 bases from V and 0 from J, leaving 9 bases between them. This chain's CDR3 is CASSQDKYSSYEQYF. In nucleotides, the CDR3 is TGCGCCAGCAGCCAAGATAAGTACAGCTCCTACGAGCAGTACTTC.

J is TRBJ1-5 and V is TRBV7-3, with 9 bases aligning to TRBD1. The trim removed 6 bases at V and 4 bases at J, leaving 4 bases unmatched. The CDR3 length is 14 residues. Germline values: CDR1 SGHTA, CDR2 FQGTGA. CDR3 loop: CASRQGAWNQPQHF. Written as DNA, the CDR3 is TGTGCCAGCAGACAGGGGGCCTGGAATCAGCCCCAGCATTTT.